This passage covers 3 T cell receptor beta chains from one sample sequenced in a study of blood T cells in healthy people across ages. Sample-barcoded 5' priming and a J-beta primer mix drove a second PCR of roughly 6 to 12 cycles. TCRdb recomputed calls from the 5' RACE reads with MiXCR, one row per CDR3 protein. The data contain about 1,400,000 distinct CDR3 sequences, almost 60% of them singletons. Sequencing input: blood. The origin of the receptors is a man between 18 and 35 years old in good health.

The V gene is TRBV6-1, the J gene TRBJ2-1; D gene uncertain. V dropped 1 base and J dropped 3 bases, with 7 bases sitting between them. The CDR3 is 14 residues long. Germline V gene sequence: CDR1 MNHNS, CDR2 SASEGT. This CDR3 reads CASSEEVYYNEQFF. CDR3 DNA: TGTGCCAGCAGTGAAGAGGTTTACTACAATGAGCAGTTCTTC.

The chain couples TRBV30 to TRBJ1-2; 8 nucleotides agree with TRBD1. The V segment lost 0 bases and the J segment 13 bases; nucleotides outside the gene matches: 10. Germline V gives CDR1 GTSNPN, CDR2 SVGIG (reference sequence). The CDR3 is made up of 13 amino acids. CDR3 sequence (DNA): TGTGCCTGGAGTGTACTAGGACAGGGAGTCGTCACCTTC. Encoded protein: CAWSVLGQGVVTF. The entire variable domain, with the rest obtained from reference TRBV30 and TRBJ1-2, is as follows: SQTIHQWPATLVQPVGSPLSLECTVEGTSNPNLYWYRQAAGRGLQLLFYSVGIGQISSEVPQNLSASRPQDRQFILSSKKLLLSDSGFYLCAWSVLGQGVVTFGSGTRLTVV.

The DNA of the CDR3 is TGCAGCGCAACCCCGGGACAGGTAGGCGGCGAGCAGTACTTC. It translates to CSATPGQVGGEQYF. This rearrangement joins TRBV29-1 to TRBJ2-7; TRBD1 matches at 8 bases. Germline assignment: CDR1 SQVTM and CDR2 ANQGSEA. The CDR3 extends over 14 amino acids. V trimming: 7 bases; J trimming: 6 bases; junction bases outside the gene matches: 14.